The clone carrying this TCR beta chain was counted only a few times. This CDR3 comprises 16 residues. Looked up from germline, CDR1 is SGHVS and CDR2 is FNYEAQ. Trimming at V came to 5 bases and at J to 6 bases, leaving 12 bases not matched to a gene. Repertoires were generated with immunoSEQ multiplex PCR, while TCRdb's copy carries only in-frame clones and drops some. The table has under 95,000 clones, 80% to 90% seen once. This entry belongs to a study of blood T cell repertoires in COVID-19. This sequence joins TRBV7-6 and TRBJ2-5; the match to TRBD2 covers 10 bases. Sequencing was carried out using peripheral blood. The source of this sequence is a woman aged 80 or over with acute or convalescent COVID-19. The CDR3 nucleotides are TGTGCCAGCAGCCCAGGGGTCAGCGGGGGGGCCAAGACCCAGTACTTC. Its translation is CASSPGVSGGAKTQYF.